This T cell receptor (beta chain) was retrieved from a study of Ad26.COV2.S vaccination and SARS-CoV-2 variants. Generated by immunoSEQ multiplex PCR, the TCRdb table keeps only in-frame clones and is missing some. The sample carries roughly 320,000 clones, around 87% recorded once. As to this clone: Antigen unknown.

Treatment defined: approximately 18 received Ad26.COV2.S at low or high dose, single or two shots; roughly five received placebo; per-sample allocation not given. Sampling took place 63 days after the first vaccine or placebo injection. The CDR3 is 12 residues long. Germline V gene data show CDR1 as SGHDT and CDR2 as YYEEEE. J lost 8 bases, V lost 4 bases, and 5 bases had no gene match. Study-wide results and limits: Among vaccine recipients, spike-specific TCR breadth exceeded that of placebo recipients. Post-vaccination breadth of spike-specific CD8+ and CD4+ T cell responses was reportedly substantial.

The sequences come from peripheral blood, collected in a trial of Ad26.COV2.S vaccine versus placebo. The chain is built from TRBV5-6 and TRBJ1-1; 7 bases are shared with TRBD1. This clonotype was obtained from a person aged 18-60 years who received the Ad26.COV2.S COVID-19 vaccine or a placebo. The CDR3 is CASSPGGGEAFF. CDR3 nucleotides: TGTGCCAGCAGCCCAGGGGGAGGGGAAGCTTTCTTT.